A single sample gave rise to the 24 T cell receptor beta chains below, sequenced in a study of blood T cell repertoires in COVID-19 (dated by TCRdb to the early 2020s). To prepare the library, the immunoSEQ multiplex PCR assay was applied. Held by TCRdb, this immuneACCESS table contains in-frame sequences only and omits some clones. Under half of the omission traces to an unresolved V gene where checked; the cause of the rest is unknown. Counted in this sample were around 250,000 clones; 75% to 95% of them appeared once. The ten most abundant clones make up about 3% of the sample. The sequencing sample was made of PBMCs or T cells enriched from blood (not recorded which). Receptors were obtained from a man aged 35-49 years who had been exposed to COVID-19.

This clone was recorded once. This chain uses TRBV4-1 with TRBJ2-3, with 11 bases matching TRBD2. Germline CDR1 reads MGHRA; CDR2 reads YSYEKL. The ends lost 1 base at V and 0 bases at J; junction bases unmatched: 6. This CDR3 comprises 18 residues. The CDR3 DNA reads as TGCGCCAGCAGCCAAGGACTAGCGGGATTCTCTAGCACAGATACGCAGTATTTT. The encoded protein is CASSQGLAGFSSTDTQYF.

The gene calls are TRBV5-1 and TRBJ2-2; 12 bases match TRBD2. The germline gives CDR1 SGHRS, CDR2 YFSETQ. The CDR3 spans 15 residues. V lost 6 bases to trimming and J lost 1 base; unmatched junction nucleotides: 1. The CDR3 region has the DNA TGCGCCAGCACGGGACTAGCGGGGAACACCGGGGAGCTGTTTTTT. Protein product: CASTGLAGNTGELFF.

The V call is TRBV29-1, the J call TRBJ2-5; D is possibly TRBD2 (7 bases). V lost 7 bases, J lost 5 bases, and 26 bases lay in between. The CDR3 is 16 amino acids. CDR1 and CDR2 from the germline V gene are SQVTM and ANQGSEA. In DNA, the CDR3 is TGCAGCGCAAGAGGGGGATTCGGCGCGGGAGATGAGACCCAGTACTTC. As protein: CSARGGFGAGDETQYF. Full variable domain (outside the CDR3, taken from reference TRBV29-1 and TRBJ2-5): SAVISQKPSRDICQRGTSLTIQCQVDSQVTMMFWYRQQPGQSLTLIATANQGSEATYESGFVIDKFPISRPNLTFSTLTVSNMSPEDSSIYLCSARGGFGAGDETQYFGPGTRLLVL.

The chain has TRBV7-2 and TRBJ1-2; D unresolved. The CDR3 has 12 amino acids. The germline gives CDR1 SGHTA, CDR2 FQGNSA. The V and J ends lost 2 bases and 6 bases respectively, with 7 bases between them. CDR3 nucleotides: TGTGCCAGCAGCTTACAGAGGGATGGCTACACCTTC. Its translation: CASSLQRDGYTF.

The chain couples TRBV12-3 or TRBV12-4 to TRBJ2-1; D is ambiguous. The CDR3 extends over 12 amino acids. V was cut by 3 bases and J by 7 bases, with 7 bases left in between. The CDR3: CASSFTRNEQFF. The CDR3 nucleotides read TGTGCCAGCAGTTTTACGCGGAATGAGCAGTTCTTC.

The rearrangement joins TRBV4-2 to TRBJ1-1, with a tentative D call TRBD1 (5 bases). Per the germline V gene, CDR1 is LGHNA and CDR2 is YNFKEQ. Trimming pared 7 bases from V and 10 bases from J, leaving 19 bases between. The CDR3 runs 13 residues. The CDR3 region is CASTTGGLAGAFF. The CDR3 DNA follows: TGTGCCAGCACGACGGGGGGTCTCGCGGGAGCTTTCTTT.

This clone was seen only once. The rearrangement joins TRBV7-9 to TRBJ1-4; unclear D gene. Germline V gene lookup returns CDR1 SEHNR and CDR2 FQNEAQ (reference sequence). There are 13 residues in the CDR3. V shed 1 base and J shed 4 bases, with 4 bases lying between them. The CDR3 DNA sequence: TGTGCCAGCAGCTTAGACGGTAATGAAAAACTGTTTTTT. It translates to CASSLDGNEKLFF.

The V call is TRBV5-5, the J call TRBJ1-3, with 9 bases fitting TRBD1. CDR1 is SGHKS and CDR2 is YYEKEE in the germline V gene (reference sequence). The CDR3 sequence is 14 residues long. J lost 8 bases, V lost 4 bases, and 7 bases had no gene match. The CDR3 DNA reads TGTGCCAGCAGCCTGACAGGGGGTGAGGACACCATATATTTT. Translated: CASSLTGGEDTIYF.

Written as DNA, the CDR3 is TGTGCCAGTAGTACCACCGGGACAGGGGGCCGTTTGAGAAACACCGGGGAGCTGTTTTTT. Translated: CASSTTGTGGRLRNTGELFF. V is TRBV19 and J is TRBJ2-2; 12 bases match TRBD1. Germline V gene data show CDR1 as LNHDA and CDR2 as SQIVND (reference sequence). The CDR3 totals 20 residues. V was clipped by 4 bases and J by 2 bases; unmatched bases: 14.

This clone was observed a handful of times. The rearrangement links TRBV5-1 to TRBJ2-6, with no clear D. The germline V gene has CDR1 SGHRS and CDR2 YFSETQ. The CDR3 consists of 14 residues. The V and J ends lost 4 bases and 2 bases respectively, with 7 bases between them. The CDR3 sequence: CASSQSTGANVLTF. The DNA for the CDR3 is TGCGCCAGCAGCCAAAGCACTGGGGCCAACGTCCTGACTTTC.

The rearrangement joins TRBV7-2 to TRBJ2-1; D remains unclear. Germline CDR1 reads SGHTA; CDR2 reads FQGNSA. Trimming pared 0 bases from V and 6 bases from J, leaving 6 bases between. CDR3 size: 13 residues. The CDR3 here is CASSLAVLNEQFF. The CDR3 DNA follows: TGTGCCAGCAGCTTAGCCGTACTCAATGAGCAGTTCTTC.

The CDR3 protein is CASSPGHARGEQETQYF. DNA of the CDR3: TGCGCCAGCAGCCCCGGACATGCACGGGGGGAACAAGAGACCCAGTACTTC. The V and J genes are TRBV4-3 and TRBJ2-5; 7 bases line up with TRBD2. The CDR3 has 17 residues. Germline V gives CDR1 LGHNA, CDR2 YSLEER. J gave up 2 bases and V 4 bases, and 13 bases lay outside the gene matches.

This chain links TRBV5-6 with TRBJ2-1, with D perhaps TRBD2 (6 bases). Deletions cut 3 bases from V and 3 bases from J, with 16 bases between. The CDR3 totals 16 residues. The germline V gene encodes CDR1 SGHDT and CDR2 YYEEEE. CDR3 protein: CASSSRGGVIYNEQFF. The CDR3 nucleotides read TGTGCCAGCAGCTCCCGTGGCGGGGTCATCTACAATGAGCAGTTCTTC.

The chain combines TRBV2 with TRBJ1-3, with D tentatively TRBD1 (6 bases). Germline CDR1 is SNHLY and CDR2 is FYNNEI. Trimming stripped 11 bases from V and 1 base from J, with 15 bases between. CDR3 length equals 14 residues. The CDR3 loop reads CASRDQGSGNTIYF. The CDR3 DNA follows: TGTGCCTCCCGCGACCAGGGGTCTGGAAACACCATATATTTT.

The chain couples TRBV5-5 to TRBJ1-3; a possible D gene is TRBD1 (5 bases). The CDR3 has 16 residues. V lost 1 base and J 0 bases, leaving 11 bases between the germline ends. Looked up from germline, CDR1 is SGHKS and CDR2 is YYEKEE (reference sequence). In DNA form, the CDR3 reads TGTGCCAGCAGCTTGTCTGGGGCCCTCTCTGGAAACACCATATATTTT. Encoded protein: CASSLSGALSGNTIYF.

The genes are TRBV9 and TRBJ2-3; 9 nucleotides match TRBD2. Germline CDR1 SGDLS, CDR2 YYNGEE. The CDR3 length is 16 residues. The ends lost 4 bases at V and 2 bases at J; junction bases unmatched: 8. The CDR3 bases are TGTGCCAGCAGCACTCACCGACTAGCGGCCACAGATACGCAGTATTTT. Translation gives CASSTHRLAATDTQYF.

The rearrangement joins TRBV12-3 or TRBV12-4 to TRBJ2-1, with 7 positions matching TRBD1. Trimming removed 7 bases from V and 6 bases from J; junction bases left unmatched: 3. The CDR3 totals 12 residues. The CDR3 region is CASTYRGNEQFF. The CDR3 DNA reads TGTGCCAGCACGTACAGGGGCAATGAGCAGTTCTTC.

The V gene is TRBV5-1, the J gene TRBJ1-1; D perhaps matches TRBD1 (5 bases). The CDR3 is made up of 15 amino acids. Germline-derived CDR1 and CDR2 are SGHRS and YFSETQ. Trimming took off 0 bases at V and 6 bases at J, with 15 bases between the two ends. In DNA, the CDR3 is TGCGCCAGCAGCTTGGGGCGGGGCAATAGAGCTGAAGCTTTCTTT. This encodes CASSLGRGNRAEAFF.

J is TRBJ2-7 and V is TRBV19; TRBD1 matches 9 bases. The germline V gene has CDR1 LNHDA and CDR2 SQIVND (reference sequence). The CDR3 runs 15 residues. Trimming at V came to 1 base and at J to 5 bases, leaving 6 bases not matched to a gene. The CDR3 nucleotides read TGTGCCAGTAGTATAGCCCGGACAGGGGAACACGAGCAGTACTTC. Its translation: CASSIARTGEHEQYF. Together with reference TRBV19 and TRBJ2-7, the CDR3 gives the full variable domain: DGGITQSPKYLFRKEGQNVTLSCEQNLNHDAMYWYRQDPGQGLRLIYYSQIVNDFQKGDIAEGYSVSREKKESFPLTVTSAQKNPTAFYLCASSIARTGEHEQYFGPGTRLTVT.

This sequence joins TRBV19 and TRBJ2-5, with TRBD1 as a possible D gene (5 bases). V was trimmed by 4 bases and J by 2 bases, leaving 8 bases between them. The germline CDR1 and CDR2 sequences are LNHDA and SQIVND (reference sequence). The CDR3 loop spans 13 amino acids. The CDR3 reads CASSTTVQETQYF. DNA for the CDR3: TGTGCCAGTAGTACGACAGTACAAGAGACCCAGTACTTC. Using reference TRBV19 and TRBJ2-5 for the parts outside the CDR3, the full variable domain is DGGITQSPKYLFRKEGQNVTLSCEQNLNHDAMYWYRQDPGQGLRLIYYSQIVNDFQKGDIAEGYSVSREKKESFPLTVTSAQKNPTAFYLCASSTTVQETQYFGPGTRLLVL.

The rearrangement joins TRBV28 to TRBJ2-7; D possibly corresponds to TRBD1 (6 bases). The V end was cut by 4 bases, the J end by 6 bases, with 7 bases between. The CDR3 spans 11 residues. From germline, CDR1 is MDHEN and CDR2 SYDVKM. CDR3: CASSYRAEQYF. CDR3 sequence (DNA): TGTGCCAGCAGTTACAGGGCCGAGCAGTACTTC.

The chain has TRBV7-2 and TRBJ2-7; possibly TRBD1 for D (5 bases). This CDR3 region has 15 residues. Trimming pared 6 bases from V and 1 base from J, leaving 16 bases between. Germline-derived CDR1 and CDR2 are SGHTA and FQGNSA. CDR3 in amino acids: CASSKPDQGSYEQYF. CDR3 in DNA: TGTGCCAGCAGTAAACCGGATCAGGGTTCCTACGAGCAGTACTTC.

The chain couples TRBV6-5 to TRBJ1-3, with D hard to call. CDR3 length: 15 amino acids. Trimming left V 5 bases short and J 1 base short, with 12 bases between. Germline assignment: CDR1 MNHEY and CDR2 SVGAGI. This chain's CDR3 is CASSRTLESGNTIYF. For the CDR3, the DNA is TGTGCCAGCAGTAGGACTCTCGAATCTGGAAACACCATATATTTT.

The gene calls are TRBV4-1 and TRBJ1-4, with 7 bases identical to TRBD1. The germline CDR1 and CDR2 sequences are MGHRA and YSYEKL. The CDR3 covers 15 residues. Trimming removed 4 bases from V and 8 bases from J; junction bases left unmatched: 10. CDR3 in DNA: TGCGCCAGCAGCCGACCGTCAGGGGGGAGGGAAAAACTGTTTTTT. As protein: CASSRPSGGREKLFF.